A single sample is the source of the 17 T cell receptor beta chains below, sequenced in a study of T cells after yellow fever vaccination. TCRdb analysed the 5' RACE reads with MiXCR anew, one entry per CDR3 protein. Of roughly 500,000 distinct CDR3 sequences in the sample, 19% were seen once. The sequences come from PBMCs, collected 15 days after the yellow fever booster vaccination. Receptors were obtained from a man aged 25-45 years who received the YFV17D yellow fever vaccine.

This clonotype was detected a few times. The chain combines TRBV29-1 with TRBJ2-5; D might be TRBD2 (6 bases). V lost 7 bases and J lost 11, with 20 bases in between. The CDR3 consists of 12 residues. Germline CDR1 SQVTM, CDR2 ANQGSEA. CDR3 loop: CSALQMEGVQYF. DNA for the CDR3: TGCAGCGCGTTACAAATGGAGGGTGTACAGTACTTC. The variable domain in full, with the rest retrieved from reference TRBV29-1 and TRBJ2-5, is SAVISQKPSRDICQRGTSLTIQCQVDSQVTMMFWYRQQPGQSLTLIATANQGSEATYESGFVIDKFPISRPNLTFSTLTVSNMSPEDSSIYLCSALQMEGVQYFGPGTRLLVL.

This clonotype was detected only a few times. V is TRBV7-2 and J is TRBJ2-7, with D possibly TRBD2 on 5 matching bases. Germline V CDR1 and CDR2: SGHTA, FQGNSA. Trimming cost V 5 bases and J 4 bases, with 18 bases left between them. The CDR3 is 15 amino acids. CDR3 nucleotides: TGTGCCAGCAGCCCCCGGACCCACAGAGGGTACGAGCAGTACTTC. Its translation is CASSPRTHRGYEQYF.

This clonotype has only a few counts. The rearrangement joins TRBV20-1 to TRBJ2-7, with D possibly matching TRBD2 (5 bases). The CDR3 totals 15 residues. Germline CDR1 DFQATT, CDR2 SNEGSKA (reference sequence). Trimming pared 3 bases from V and 3 bases from J, leaving 18 bases between. Here the CDR3 reads CSASEGGSFHYEQYF. The DNA for the CDR3 is TGCAGTGCTAGCGAGGGCGGGTCGTTCCACTACGAGCAGTACTTC.

This clonotype has just a few counts. V and J are TRBV7-2 and TRBJ2-1; D unclear. The CDR3 is 14 residues long. Germline CDR1 SGHTA, CDR2 FQGNSA. Trimming pared 1 base from V and 6 bases from J, leaving 10 bases between. The CDR3 sequence: CASSLVSGPNEQFF. The DNA for the CDR3 is TGTGCCAGCAGCTTAGTGTCAGGCCCCAATGAGCAGTTCTTC. Full variable domain (missing parts from reference TRBV7-2 and TRBJ2-1): GAGVSQSPSNKVTEKGKDVELRCDPISGHTALYWYRQSLGQGLEFLIYFQGNSAPDKSGLPSDRFSAERTGGSVSTLTIQRTQQEDSAVYLCASSLVSGPNEQFFGPGTRLTVL.

This clonotype was seen a few times. This chain joins TRBV12-3 or TRBV12-4 and TRBJ1-1; TRBD1 might be the D (5 bases). V was pared by 7 bases and J by 4 bases, with 7 bases between. The CDR3 covers 11 residues. CDR3 loop: CASTGATEAFF. The CDR3, as DNA: TGTGCCAGCACTGGGGCCACTGAAGCTTTCTTT.

The table lists this clonotype with a few counts. The rearrangement links TRBV28 to TRBJ2-7, with D possibly matching TRBD2 (5 bases). There are 13 residues in the CDR3. In germline, CDR1 is MDHEN, CDR2 SYDVKM. Trimming took 8 bases from V and 0 from J, leaving 11 bases between them. CDR3 amino acids: CASRTHSSYEQYF. In DNA, the CDR3 is TGTGCCAGCCGGACTCACAGCTCCTACGAGCAGTACTTC. Looking up the rest from reference TRBV28 and TRBJ2-7 gives the full variable domain: DVKVTQSSRYLVKRTGEKVFLECVQDMDHENMFWYRQDPGLGLRLIYFSYDVKMKEKGDIPEGYSVSREKKERFSLILESASTNQTSMYLCASRTHSSYEQYFGPGTRLTVT.

This clonotype was counted between two and nine times. The gene calls are TRBV5-1 and TRBJ2-3; 9 bases are shared with TRBD2. Germline assignment: CDR1 SGHRS and CDR2 YFSETQ. The V gene end was trimmed by 0 bases and the J gene end by 0 bases; junction bases not matched to a gene: 8. The CDR3 extends over 18 amino acids. This CDR3 is CASSLALAGSTSTDTQYF. The CDR3 DNA is TGCGCCAGCAGCTTGGCGCTAGCGGGGTCAACTAGCACAGATACGCAGTATTTT. Drawing the rest from reference TRBV5-1 and TRBJ2-3, the complete variable domain is KAGVTQTPRYLIKTRGQQVTLSCSPISGHRSVSWYQQTPGQGLQFLFEYFSETQRNKGNFPGRFSGRQFSNSRSEMNVSTLELGDSALYLCASSLALAGSTSTDTQYFGPGTRLTVL.

V and J are TRBV3-1 and TRBJ2-7; 8 nucleotides line up with TRBD1. Germline CDR1 and CDR2: LGHDT and YNNKEL (reference sequence). The length of the CDR3 is 16 residues. J was trimmed by 6 bases and V by 3 bases; bases with no gene match: 13. The CDR3 reads CASSQRSYRGKFEQYF. For the CDR3, the DNA is TGTGCCAGCAGCCAGAGATCGTACAGGGGGAAGTTCGAGCAGTACTTC.

This clonotype appeared a single time. The chain is built from TRBV15 and TRBJ2-5; D is unclear. The CDR3 is 14 residues long. Germline loops: CDR1 LNHNV, CDR2 YYDKDF (reference sequence). Trimming pared 0 bases from V and 5 bases from J, leaving 10 bases between. The CDR3 reads CATSRDTTGETQYF. In nucleotides, the CDR3 is TGTGCCACCAGCAGAGATACGACTGGTGAGACCCAGTACTTC.

The table lists this clonotype with a few counts. The chain recombines TRBV7-2 with TRBJ2-5, with D hard to call. The CDR3 extends over 13 amino acids. From germline, CDR1 is SGHTA and CDR2 FQGNSA. Trimming shortened V by 4 bases and J by 4 bases, and 10 bases separated the two germline ends. The CDR3 coding sequence is TGTGCCAGCAGCTACGGATCAGTAGAGACCCAGTACTTC. Translated: CASSYGSVETQYF.

This clonotype was counted at least ten times. This rearrangement joins TRBV7-8 to TRBJ2-2; 8 bases are shared with TRBD2. The CDR3 has 16 amino acids. V was pared by 2 bases and J by 6 bases, with 8 bases of the junction left unmatched. The germline V gene has CDR1 SGHVS and CDR2 FQNEAQ. CDR3 bases: TGTGCCAGCAGCTTATCCATAGCGGGAAAGGCCGGGGAGCTGTTTTTT. Its translation: CASSLSIAGKAGELFF.

This clonotype turned up a few times. J is TRBJ2-2 and V is TRBV9; TRBD1 aligns across 9 bases. Germline CDR1 SGDLS, CDR2 YYNGEE. V lost 0 bases and J lost 6; bases outside the gene matches: 6. CDR3 size: 16 residues. CDR3 loop: CASSVAGTGLAGELFF. Written as DNA, the CDR3 is TGTGCCAGCAGCGTAGCTGGGACAGGGTTGGCCGGGGAGCTGTTTTTT. The whole variable domain, filled in from reference TRBV9 and TRBJ2-2, reads DSGVTQTPKHLITATGQRVTLRCSPRSGDLSVYWYQQSLDQGLQFLIQYYNGEERAKGNILERFSAQQFPDLHSELNLSSLELGDSALYFCASSVAGTGLAGELFFGEGSRLTVL.

This clonotype was recorded a few times. The chain uses TRBV7-2 and TRBJ2-1; D might be TRBD2 (5 bases). The V gene's germline CDR1 is SGHTA and CDR2 FQGNSA. With 3 bases removed from V and 2 bases from J, the gap between germline ends came to 11 bases. This CDR3 spans 15 amino acids. CDR3: CASSLSGRTYNEQFF. CDR3 bases: TGTGCCAGCAGCTTGTCGGGAAGGACCTACAATGAGCAGTTCTTC.

The chain couples TRBV15 to TRBJ2-3; 8 nucleotides agree with TRBD1. Germline CDR1 and CDR2: LNHNV and YYDKDF (reference sequence). The J segment lost 5 bases and the V segment lost 5 bases, leaving 9 bases of the junction unmatched. CDR3 size: 15 residues. CDR3 in DNA: TGTGCCACCAGCCGCGACAGGGGACGGGTAGATACGCAGTATTTT. It codes for CATSRDRGRVDTQYF.

The chain uses TRBV28 and TRBJ2-1, with a weak D call TRBD2 (6 bases). V lost 4 bases to trimming and J lost 15 bases, with 16 bases between them. CDR1 MDHEN and CDR2 SYDVKM come from the germline V gene. The CDR3 contains 12 residues. The CDR3 sequence: CASSSPGLRVFF. In nucleotides, the CDR3 is TGTGCCAGCAGTTCTCCGGGACTGAGGGTGTTCTTC.

This clonotype was seen only a few times. The V and J genes are TRBV2 and TRBJ2-1, with a possible D match to TRBD1 (6 bases). This CDR3 has 15 residues. Germline CDR1 and CDR2: SNHLY and FYNNEI. The V gene lost 4 bases and the J gene lost 2 bases, with 12 bases spanning the gap. CDR3: CASSAETGTYNEQFF. The DNA for the CDR3 is TGTGCCAGCAGTGCGGAGACAGGCACCTACAATGAGCAGTTCTTC.

The rearrangement links TRBV9 to TRBJ2-2; no clear D. The germline gives CDR1 SGDLS, CDR2 YYNGEE. This CDR3 region has 15 residues. Trimming pared 0 bases from V and 5 bases from J, leaving 11 bases between. The CDR3 DNA reads as TGTGCCAGCAGCGTAGGGGTGGGATCGACCGGGGAGCTGTTTTTT. Translation gives CASSVGVGSTGELFF.